These 5 T cell receptor beta chains were all obtained from the same sample, sequenced in a study of T cell changes during pregnancy in multiple sclerosis. Profiled with immunoSEQ multiplex PCR; TCRdb holds only in-frame clones, not every one. The sample consists of tens of thousands of clones, around 91% of them appearing once. The sequencing used peripheral blood, collected after pregnancy. The source is a female donor in good health, enrolled as a control in a pregnancy study.

This chain joins TRBV5-1 and TRBJ1-1; 9 bases fit TRBD1. The CDR3 length is 15 residues. Trimming cost V 1 base and J 1 base; bases outside gene matches: 2. In germline, CDR1 is SGHRS, CDR2 YFSETQ. CDR3 nucleotide sequence: TGCGCCAGCAGCTTGACAGGGGGCGAGAACACTGAAGCTTTCTTT. Translating it yields CASSLTGGENTEAFF.

This clone occurred once. V and J are TRBV4-3 and TRBJ2-1; 9 nucleotides agree with TRBD2. CDR3 length equals 16 residues. V shed 0 bases and J 4 bases; nucleotides not matched to a gene: 4. The germline CDR1 and CDR2 sequences are LGHNA and YSLEER. CDR3 sequence: CASSQEVSGGYNEQFF. Here the CDR3 DNA reads TGCGCCAGCAGCCAAGAGGTTAGCGGGGGTTACAATGAGCAGTTCTTC.

The chain uses TRBV28 and TRBJ1-1; D uncertain. The CDR3 runs 11 residues. Trimming stripped 7 bases from V and 0 bases from J, with 3 bases between. In germline, CDR1 is MDHEN, CDR2 SYDVKM. CDR3 loop: CASTLNTEAFF. The CDR3 DNA reads TGTGCCAGCACCTTGAACACTGAAGCTTTCTTT.

The chain uses TRBV4-2 and TRBJ2-3; D may be TRBD1 (6 bases). The germline CDR1 and CDR2 sequences are LGHNA and YNFKEQ. Trimming pared 1 base from V and 1 base from J, leaving 12 bases between. The CDR3 length is 16 residues. CDR3: CASSQGWAGGTDTQYF. The CDR3 DNA reads as TGTGCCAGCAGCCAAGGTTGGGCAGGGGGCACAGATACGCAGTATTTT.

The V call is TRBV7-3, the J call TRBJ2-6; D might be TRBD2 (5 bases). The CDR3 length is 17 residues. Trimming removed 5 bases at V and 1 base at J, with 15 bases between. The germline gives CDR1 SGHTA, CDR2 FQGTGA. The CDR3 DNA reads as TGTGCCAGCAGCGCGCCGGGATTGGGGTCTGGGGCCAACGTCCTGACTTTC. It is translated as CASSAPGLGSGANVLTF.